Presented here are 12 T cell receptor beta chains from one specimen sequenced in a study of blood T cells in healthy people across ages. Combining a sample-barcoded 5' primer with a J-beta primer mix, a second PCR ran for roughly 6 to 11 cycles. TCRdb independently ran MiXCR on the 5' RACE reads; one entry per CDR3 protein. The table includes about 970,000 distinct CDR3 sequences, just over 50% detected once. Material for sequencing was blood. All receptors derive from a woman aged 55-70 years in good health.

This clonotype has just a few counts. The J gene is TRBJ1-1, the V gene TRBV12-3 or TRBV12-4, with D tentatively TRBD1 (5 bases). V dropped 6 bases and J dropped 5 bases, with 13 bases sitting between them. The CDR3 runs to 13 residues. The CDR3 region has the DNA TGTGCCAGCAGGCCTGAGGGACCAACTGAAGCTTTCTTT. Translating it yields CASRPEGPTEAFF.

This sequence joins TRBV15 and TRBJ2-3; D possibly matches TRBD1 or TRBD2 (5 bases each). Per the germline V gene, CDR1 is LNHNV and CDR2 is YYDKDF (reference sequence). CDR3 size: 16 residues. Trimming stripped 3 bases from V and 9 bases from J, with 22 bases between. CDR3 sequence reads: CATSSYPRGAKGTQYF. In DNA form, the CDR3 reads TGTGCCACCAGCAGTTATCCTCGAGGGGCCAAGGGGACGCAGTATTTT.

The chain joins TRBV29-1 to TRBJ2-1; D might be TRBD1 (6 bases). The CDR3 covers 14 residues. Trimming removed 7 bases at V and 6 bases at J, with 19 bases between. CDR1 and CDR2 from the germline V gene are SQVTM and ANQGSEA. CDR3 nucleotides: TGCAGCGCCCGCCTAGGAGCACAGGGCAATGAGCAGTTCTTC. Translation gives CSARLGAQGNEQFF.

The chain has TRBV6-5 and TRBJ2-6, with 7 bases fitting TRBD1. The length of the CDR3 is 15 residues. Germline CDR1 is MNHEY and CDR2 is SVGAGI. After removal of 6 bases from V and 3 bases from J, the junction contained 5 bases not matched to a gene. The CDR3: CASSRDRVGANVLTF. The DNA of the CDR3 is TGTGCCAGCAGCCGAGACAGGGTTGGGGCCAACGTCCTGACTTTC.

The table lists this clonotype with a few counts. V and J are TRBV29-1 and TRBJ2-7; D perhaps matches TRBD1 (7 bases). V was trimmed by 3 bases and J by 0 bases, leaving 15 bases between them. CDR1 and CDR2 (germline): SQVTM, ANQGSEA. The CDR3 sequence is 15 residues long. The CDR3 region has the DNA TGCAGCGTTGAGGGGGGACAGAGCGGCTCCTACGAGCAGTACTTC. Its protein is CSVEGGQSGSYEQYF.

V is TRBV5-1 and J is TRBJ2-1; 7 bases fit TRBD1. The germline gives CDR1 SGHRS, CDR2 YFSETQ. The CDR3 runs 15 residues. V gave up 5 bases and J gave up 2 bases; unmatched junction bases: 7. The CDR3 protein is CASSSTGAPYNEQFF. The CDR3 DNA reads as TGCGCCAGCAGTAGCACAGGGGCCCCCTACAATGAGCAGTTCTTC.

This clonotype was seen a handful of times. The rearrangement uses TRBV10-3 and TRBJ2-5; tentative D call: TRBD1 (5 bases). Germline V CDR1 and CDR2: ENHRY, SYGVKD. The CDR3 has 13 residues. V dropped 3 bases and J dropped 11 bases, with 16 bases sitting between them. In nucleotides, the CDR3 is TGTGCCATCAGTGAAGGGGTGTTATACGTGCAGTACTTC. It specifies CAISEGVLYVQYF.

There are a few counts of this clonotype. The chain has TRBV11-1 and TRBJ2-7, with D maybe TRBD2 (6 bases). This CDR3 comprises 14 residues. Germline-derived CDR1 and CDR2 are SGHAT and FQDESV (reference sequence). V shed 2 bases and J shed 7 bases, with 15 bases lying between them. The DNA for the CDR3 is TGTGCCAGCAGCTTAAGTGCCCTTGCGGGGGAGCAGTACTTC. Its translation: CASSLSALAGEQYF.

V is TRBV6-1 and J is TRBJ2-1; 9 nucleotides align to TRBD1. CDR1 MNHNS and CDR2 SASEGT come from the germline V gene. This CDR3 region has 17 residues. Germline trimming cut 1 base from V and 0 bases from J; bases unmatched to any gene: 4. The CDR3 loop reads CASSEVMGQGSYNEQFF. DNA for the CDR3: TGTGCCAGCAGTGAAGTAATGGGACAGGGCTCCTACAATGAGCAGTTCTTC.

There are a few counts of this clonotype. The rearrangement links TRBV7-2 to TRBJ2-5; weak D call: TRBD2 (6 bases). The germline V gene has CDR1 SGHTA and CDR2 FQGNSA. V was cut by 5 bases and J by 11 bases, with 15 bases left in between. The CDR3 is made up of 12 amino acids. Here the CDR3 reads CASSGPRREQYF. In nucleotides, the CDR3 is TGTGCCAGCAGCGGACCTCGCCGGGAGCAGTACTTC.

The gene calls are TRBV20-1 and TRBJ2-2, with a weak D call TRBD1 (6 bases). The CDR3 consists of 14 residues. Trimming cost V 8 bases and J 5 bases, with 18 bases left between them. Germline V gene lookup returns CDR1 DFQATT and CDR2 SNEGSKA (reference sequence). The CDR3 is CSNPQGARTGELFF. The CDR3 DNA is TGCAGTAATCCACAGGGAGCAAGGACCGGGGAGCTGTTTTTT.

The genes are TRBV7-2 and TRBJ2-7; D is perhaps TRBD1 or TRBD2 (5 bases each). The CDR3 runs 17 residues. Trimming took 6 bases from V and 3 from J, leaving 24 bases between them. From germline, CDR1 is SGHTA and CDR2 FQGNSA. The CDR3 DNA reads as TGTGCCAGCAGTTCCATTGGGGACCCACGGGGAAGCTACGAGCAGTACTTC. Residues: CASSSIGDPRGSYEQYF. The full variable domain, in which reference TRBV7-2 and TRBJ2-7 provide the parts outside the CDR3, is GAGVSQSPSNKVTEKGKDVELRCDPISGHTALYWYRQSLGQGLEFLIYFQGNSAPDKSGLPSDRFSAERTGGSVSTLTIQRTQQEDSAVYLCASSSIGDPRGSYEQYFGPGTRLTVT.